This passage covers 17 T cell receptor beta chains from one sample sequenced in a study of identical twins. MiXCR, applied by TCRdb to the 5' RACE reads, yields one record per CDR3 protein. This table has around 1.7 million distinct CDR3 sequences, around 29% appearing once. The sample comprised cord blood. These TCRs come from a newborn girl in good health.

This chain connects TRBV28 to TRBJ1-1, with D hard to call. This CDR3 is built from 12 residues. CDR1 is MDHEN and CDR2 is SYDVKM in the germline V gene. V gave up 11 bases and J gave up 0 bases, with 10 bases separating them. CDR3 sequence: CASKVVNTEAFF. CDR3 in DNA: TGTGCCTCCAAGGTGGTGAACACTGAAGCTTTCTTT.

This chain links TRBV10-2 with TRBJ2-7, with TRBD2 matching over 8 bases. Germline V gene lookup returns CDR1 WSHSY and CDR2 SAAADI. J was trimmed by 0 bases and V by 6 bases; bases with no gene match: 7. The CDR3 consists of 15 residues. The CDR3 coding sequence is TGCGCCAGCAGAAAGACTAGCGACGCCTCCTACGAGCAGTACTTC. Its translation: CASRKTSDASYEQYF.

The rearrangement joins TRBV7-2 to TRBJ1-3; D is uncertain. The CDR3 has 14 amino acids. Looked up from germline, CDR1 is SGHTA and CDR2 is FQGNSA. V lost 1 base to trimming and J lost 8 bases, with 12 bases between them. Here the CDR3 reads CASSLGLTWDTIYF. The CDR3 DNA reads as TGTGCCAGCAGCTTAGGTCTTACTTGGGACACCATATATTTT.

The sample holds a few counts of this clonotype. This sequence joins TRBV24-1 and TRBJ2-2; perhaps TRBD2 as D (5 bases). The CDR3 consists of 14 residues. V was cut by 0 bases and J by 7 bases, with 8 bases left in between. The germline V gene encodes CDR1 KGHDR and CDR2 SFDVKD. The CDR3 region is CATSDLEEDGELFF. In DNA form, the CDR3 reads TGTGCCACCAGTGATTTGGAGGAGGACGGGGAGCTGTTTTTT.

This clonotype was seen only a few times. The chain recombines TRBV12-3 or TRBV12-4 with TRBJ2-3, with D unresolved. The CDR3 is 14 amino acids. Trimming removed 4 bases at V and 6 bases at J, with 14 bases between. The CDR3 loop is CASSYTAATDTQYF. CDR3 sequence (DNA): TGTGCCAGCAGTTACACAGCTGCTACGGATACGCAGTATTTT.

The chain is built from TRBV6-1 and TRBJ1-3, with D perhaps matching TRBD1 (6 bases). Germline loops: CDR1 MNHNS, CDR2 SASEGT. V lost 7 bases to trimming and J lost 0 bases, with 16 bases between them. This CDR3 is 16 amino acids long. The CDR3 region has the DNA TGTGCCAGCACCATAAACCGGGGGCCCTCTGGAAACACCATATATTTT. Translated, it gives CASTINRGPSGNTIYF.

The chain has TRBV29-1 and TRBJ2-2; a weak D match, TRBD1 (6 bases). CDR1 and CDR2 from the germline V gene are SQVTM and ANQGSEA. The CDR3 sequence is 12 residues long. V gave up 7 bases and J gave up 4 bases, with 10 bases separating them. The CDR3 protein is CSGTGTTGELFF. The CDR3 DNA reads TGCAGCGGCACAGGGACCACCGGGGAGCTGTTTTTT.

This clonotype was seen more than once but under ten times. The J gene is TRBJ2-1, the V gene TRBV9; TRBD2 matches 11 bases. Trimming at V came to 0 bases and at J to 0 bases, leaving 5 bases not matched to a gene. The CDR3 runs to 18 residues. The germline CDR1 and CDR2 sequences are SGDLS and YYNGEE. DNA for the CDR3: TGTGCCAGCAGCGTAGCCATTAGCGGGGGGGCCTCCTACAATGAGCAGTTCTTC. Translating it yields CASSVAISGGASYNEQFF.

This clonotype was counted only a few times. The chain combines TRBV15 with TRBJ2-1; the D is unclear. CDR3 length: 18 residues. Germline CDR1 is LNHNV and CDR2 is YYDKDF (reference sequence). V shed 3 bases and J shed 0 bases, with 18 bases lying between them. The CDR3 DNA is TGTGCCACCAGCAGTCCCCTGGGCTCCACCTACTCCTACAATGAGCAGTTCTTC. It codes for CATSSPLGSTYSYNEQFF.

The chain carries TRBV20-1 and TRBJ2-7, with D possibly TRBD1 on 5 matching bases. V gave up 3 bases and J gave up 2 bases, with 17 bases separating them. The CDR3 consists of 15 residues. Per germline, CDR1 DFQATT and CDR2 SNEGSKA (reference sequence). The CDR3 bases are TGCAGTGCTAGCCCCGGGCAGGGTCGGACCTACGAGCAGTACTTC. Its translation is CSASPGQGRTYEQYF.

Ten or more counts support this clonotype. The chain links TRBV20-1 to TRBJ2-1; a weak D match, TRBD1 (6 bases). This CDR3 region has 14 residues. Germline V gene sequence: CDR1 DFQATT, CDR2 SNEGSKA (reference sequence). Trimming removed 6 bases at V and 1 base at J, with 13 bases between. CDR3 in amino acids: CSAKGQPSYNEQFF. Here the CDR3 DNA reads TGCAGTGCCAAGGGACAACCATCCTACAATGAGCAGTTCTTC.

The genes are TRBV19 and TRBJ2-7; 7 bases are shared with TRBD2. CDR1 is LNHDA and CDR2 is SQIVND in the germline V gene (reference sequence). The CDR3 runs to 13 residues. V dropped 8 bases and J dropped 3; count of bases not matched to a gene: 7. This CDR3 reads CASGKGRGYEQYF. The CDR3 nucleotides are TGTGCCAGTGGGAAAGGGAGGGGCTACGAGCAGTACTTC.

By share of the sample, this clonotype is medium-sized. The rearrangement joins TRBV5-1 to TRBJ2-7; D ambiguous. With 0 bases removed from V and 3 bases from J, the gap between germline ends came to 4 bases. The CDR3 is 12 residues long. The germline CDR1 and CDR2 sequences are SGHRS and YFSETQ. CDR3 nucleotide sequence: TGCGCCAGCAGCTTGGTGGGCTACGAGCAGTACTTC. Encoded protein: CASSLVGYEQYF.

This clonotype appeared a single time. This CDR3 is CASSQVPSGRASDTQYF. In DNA form, the CDR3 reads TGCGCCAGCAGCCAAGTTCCGAGCGGGAGGGCCTCAGATACGCAGTATTTT. The rearrangement links TRBV4-1 to TRBJ2-3; TRBD2 matches 10 bases. The CDR3 spans 17 residues. After removal of 1 base from V and 4 bases from J, the junction contained 8 bases not matched to a gene. CDR1 and CDR2 (germline): MGHRA, YSYEKL.

The CDR3 DNA sequence: TGTGCCATCAGGGGGGGCAGGGGTAATTCACCCCTCCACTTT. Residues: CAIRGGRGNSPLHF. This chain connects TRBV10-3 to TRBJ1-6, with D possibly being TRBD1 (6 bases). CDR3 length: 14 residues. Germline lookup yields CDR1 ENHRY and CDR2 SYGVKD. V lost 6 bases, J lost 6 bases, and 12 bases lay in between.

The rearrangement uses TRBV20-1 and TRBJ2-1; a weak D match, TRBD2 (6 bases). From germline, CDR1 is DFQATT and CDR2 SNEGSKA (reference sequence). V lost 1 base to trimming and J lost 10 bases, with 14 bases between them. The CDR3 has 13 residues. The CDR3 DNA is TGCAGTGCTAGAGTTGCCATCGGAGGGGAGCAGTTCTTC. Its protein is CSARVAIGGEQFF.

CDR3 nucleotide sequence: TGTGCCAGCAGCCCCAGACTAGTAAAGGGCGGGGAGCTGTTTTTT. Residues: CASSPRLVKGGELFF. The rearrangement links TRBV7-2 to TRBJ2-2; TRBD2 is a possible D gene (6 bases). This CDR3 spans 15 amino acids. Germline V gene data show CDR1 as SGHTA and CDR2 as FQGNSA. The ends were cut back, 5 bases at V and 7 bases at J, with 17 bases in the middle.